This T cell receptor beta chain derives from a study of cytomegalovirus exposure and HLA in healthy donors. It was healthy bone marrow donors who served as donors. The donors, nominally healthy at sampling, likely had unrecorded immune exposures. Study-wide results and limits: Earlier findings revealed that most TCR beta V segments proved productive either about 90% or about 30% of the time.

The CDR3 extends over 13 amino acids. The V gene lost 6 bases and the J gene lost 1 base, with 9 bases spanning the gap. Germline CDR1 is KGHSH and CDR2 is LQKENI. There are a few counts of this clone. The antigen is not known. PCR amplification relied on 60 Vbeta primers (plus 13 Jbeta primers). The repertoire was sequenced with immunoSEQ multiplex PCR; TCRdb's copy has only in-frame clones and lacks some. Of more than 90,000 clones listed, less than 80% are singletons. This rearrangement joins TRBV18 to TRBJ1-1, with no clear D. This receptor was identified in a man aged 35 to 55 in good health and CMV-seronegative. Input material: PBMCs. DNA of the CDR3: TGTGCCAGCTCTCATGACAAGAACACTGAAGCTTTCTTT. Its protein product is CASSHDKNTEAFF. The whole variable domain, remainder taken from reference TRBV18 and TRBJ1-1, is NAGVMQNPRHLVRRRGQEARLRCSPMKGHSHVYWYRQLPEEGLKFMVYLQKENIIDESGMPKERFSAEFPKEGPSILRIQQVVRGDSAAYFCASSHDKNTEAFFGQGTRLTVV.